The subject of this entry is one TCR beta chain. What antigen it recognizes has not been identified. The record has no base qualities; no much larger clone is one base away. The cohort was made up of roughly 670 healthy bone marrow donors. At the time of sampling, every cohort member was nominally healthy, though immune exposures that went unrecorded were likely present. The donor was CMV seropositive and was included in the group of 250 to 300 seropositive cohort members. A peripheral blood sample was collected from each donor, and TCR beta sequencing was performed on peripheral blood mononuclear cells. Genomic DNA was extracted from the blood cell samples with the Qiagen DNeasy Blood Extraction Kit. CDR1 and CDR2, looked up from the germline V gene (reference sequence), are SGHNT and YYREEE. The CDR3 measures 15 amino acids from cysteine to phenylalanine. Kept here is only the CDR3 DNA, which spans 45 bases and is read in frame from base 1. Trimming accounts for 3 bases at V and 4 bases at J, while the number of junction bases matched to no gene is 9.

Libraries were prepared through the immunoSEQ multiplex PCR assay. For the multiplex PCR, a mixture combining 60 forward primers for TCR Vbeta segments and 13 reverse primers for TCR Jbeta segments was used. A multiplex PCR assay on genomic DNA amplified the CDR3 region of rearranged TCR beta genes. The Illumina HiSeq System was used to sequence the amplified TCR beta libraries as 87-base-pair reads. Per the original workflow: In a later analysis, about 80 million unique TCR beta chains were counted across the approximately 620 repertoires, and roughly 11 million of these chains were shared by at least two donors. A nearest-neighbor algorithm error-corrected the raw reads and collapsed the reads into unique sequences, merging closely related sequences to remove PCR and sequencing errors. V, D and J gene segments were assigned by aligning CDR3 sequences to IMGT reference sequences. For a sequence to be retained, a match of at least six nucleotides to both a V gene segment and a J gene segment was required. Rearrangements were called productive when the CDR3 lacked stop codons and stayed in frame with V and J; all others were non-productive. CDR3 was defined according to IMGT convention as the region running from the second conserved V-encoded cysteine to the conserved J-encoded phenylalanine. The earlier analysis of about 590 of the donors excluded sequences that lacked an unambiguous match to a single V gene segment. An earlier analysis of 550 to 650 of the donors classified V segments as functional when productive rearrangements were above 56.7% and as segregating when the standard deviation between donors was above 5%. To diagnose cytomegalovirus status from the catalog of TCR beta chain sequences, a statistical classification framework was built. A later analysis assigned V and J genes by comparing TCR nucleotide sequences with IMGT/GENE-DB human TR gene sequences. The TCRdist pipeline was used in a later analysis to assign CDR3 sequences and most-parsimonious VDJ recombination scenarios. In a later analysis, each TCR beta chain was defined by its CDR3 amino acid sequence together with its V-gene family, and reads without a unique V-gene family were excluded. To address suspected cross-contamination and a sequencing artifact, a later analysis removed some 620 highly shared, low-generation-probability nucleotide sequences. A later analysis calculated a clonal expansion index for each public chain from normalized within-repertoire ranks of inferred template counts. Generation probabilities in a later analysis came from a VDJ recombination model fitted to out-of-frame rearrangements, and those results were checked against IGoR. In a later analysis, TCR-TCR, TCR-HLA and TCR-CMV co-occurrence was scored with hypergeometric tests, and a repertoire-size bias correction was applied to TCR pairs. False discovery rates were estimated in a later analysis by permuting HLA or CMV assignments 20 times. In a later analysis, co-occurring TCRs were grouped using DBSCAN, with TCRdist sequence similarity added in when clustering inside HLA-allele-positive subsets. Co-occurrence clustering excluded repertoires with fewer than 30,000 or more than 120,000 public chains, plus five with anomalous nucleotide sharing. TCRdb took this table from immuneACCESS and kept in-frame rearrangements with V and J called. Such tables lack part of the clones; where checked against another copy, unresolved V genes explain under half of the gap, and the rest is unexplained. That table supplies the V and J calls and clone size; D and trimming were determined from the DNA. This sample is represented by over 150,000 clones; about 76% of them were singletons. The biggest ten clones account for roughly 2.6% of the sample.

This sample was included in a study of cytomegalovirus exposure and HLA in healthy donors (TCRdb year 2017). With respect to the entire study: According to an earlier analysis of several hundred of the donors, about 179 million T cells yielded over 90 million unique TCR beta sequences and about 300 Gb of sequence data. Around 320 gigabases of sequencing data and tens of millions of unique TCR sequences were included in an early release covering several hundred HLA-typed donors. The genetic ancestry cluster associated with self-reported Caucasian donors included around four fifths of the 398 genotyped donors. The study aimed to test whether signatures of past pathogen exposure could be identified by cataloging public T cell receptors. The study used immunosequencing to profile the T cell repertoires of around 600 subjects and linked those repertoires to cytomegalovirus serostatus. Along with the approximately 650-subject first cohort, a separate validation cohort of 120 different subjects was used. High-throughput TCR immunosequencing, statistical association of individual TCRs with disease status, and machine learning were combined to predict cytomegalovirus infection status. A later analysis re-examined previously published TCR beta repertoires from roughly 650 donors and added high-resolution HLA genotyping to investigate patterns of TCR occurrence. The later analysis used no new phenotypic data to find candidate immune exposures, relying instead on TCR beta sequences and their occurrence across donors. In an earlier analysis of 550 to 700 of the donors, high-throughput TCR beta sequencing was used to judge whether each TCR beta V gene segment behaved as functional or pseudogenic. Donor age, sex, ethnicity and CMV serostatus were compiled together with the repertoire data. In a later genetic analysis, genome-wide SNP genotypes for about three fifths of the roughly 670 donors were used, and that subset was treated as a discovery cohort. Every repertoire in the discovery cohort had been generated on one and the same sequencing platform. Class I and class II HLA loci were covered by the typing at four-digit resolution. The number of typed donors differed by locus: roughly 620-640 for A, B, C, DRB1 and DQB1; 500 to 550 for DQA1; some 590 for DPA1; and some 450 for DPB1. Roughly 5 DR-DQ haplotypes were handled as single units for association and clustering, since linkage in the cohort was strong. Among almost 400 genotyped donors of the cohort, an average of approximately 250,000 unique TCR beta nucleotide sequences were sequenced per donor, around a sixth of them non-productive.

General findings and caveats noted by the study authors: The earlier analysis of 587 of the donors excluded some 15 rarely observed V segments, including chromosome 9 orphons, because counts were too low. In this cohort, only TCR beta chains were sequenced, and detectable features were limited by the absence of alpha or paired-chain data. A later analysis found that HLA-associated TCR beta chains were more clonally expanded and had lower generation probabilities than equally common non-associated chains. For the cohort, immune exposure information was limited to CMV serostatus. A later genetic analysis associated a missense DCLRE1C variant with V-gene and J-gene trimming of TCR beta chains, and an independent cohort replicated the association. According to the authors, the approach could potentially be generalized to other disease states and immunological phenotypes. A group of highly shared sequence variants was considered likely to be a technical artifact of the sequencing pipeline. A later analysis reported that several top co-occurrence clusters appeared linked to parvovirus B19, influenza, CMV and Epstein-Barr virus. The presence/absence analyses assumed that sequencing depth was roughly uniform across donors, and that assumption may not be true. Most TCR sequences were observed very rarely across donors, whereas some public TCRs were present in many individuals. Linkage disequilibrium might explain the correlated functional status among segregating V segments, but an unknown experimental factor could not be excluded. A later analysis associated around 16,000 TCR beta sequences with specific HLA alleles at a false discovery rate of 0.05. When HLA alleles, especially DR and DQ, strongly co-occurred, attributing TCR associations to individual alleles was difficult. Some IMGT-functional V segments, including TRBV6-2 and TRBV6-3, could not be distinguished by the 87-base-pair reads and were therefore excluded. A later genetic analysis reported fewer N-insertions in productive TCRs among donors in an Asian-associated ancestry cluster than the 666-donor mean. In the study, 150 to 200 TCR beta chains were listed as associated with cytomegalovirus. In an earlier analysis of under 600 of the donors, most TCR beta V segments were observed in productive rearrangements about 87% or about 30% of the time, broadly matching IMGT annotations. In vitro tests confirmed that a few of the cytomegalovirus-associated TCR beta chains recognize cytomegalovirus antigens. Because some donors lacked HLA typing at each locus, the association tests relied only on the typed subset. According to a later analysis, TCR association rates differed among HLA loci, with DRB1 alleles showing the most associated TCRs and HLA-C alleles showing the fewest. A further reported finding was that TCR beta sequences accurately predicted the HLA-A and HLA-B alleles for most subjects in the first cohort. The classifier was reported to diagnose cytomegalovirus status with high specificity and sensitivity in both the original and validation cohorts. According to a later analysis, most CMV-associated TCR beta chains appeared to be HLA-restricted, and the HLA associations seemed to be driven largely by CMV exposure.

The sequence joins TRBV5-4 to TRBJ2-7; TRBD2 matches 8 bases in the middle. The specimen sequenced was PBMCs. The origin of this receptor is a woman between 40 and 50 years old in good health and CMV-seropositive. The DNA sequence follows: TGTGCCAGCAGCTCCTTAACTAGCGGAGCATACGAGCAGTACTTC. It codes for CASSSLTSGAYEQYF.